This TCR beta chain was identified during a study of T cells in Graves' hyperthyroidism and ophthalmopathy. This clonotype was detected many times. Its antigen is unknown. The CDR3 contains 13 residues. With V trimmed by 3 bases and J by 6 bases, 4 bases remained unmatched. The germline V gene encodes CDR1 GTSNPN and CDR2 SVGIG (reference sequence). Amplified TCR beta CDR3 regions derived from RNA transcripts. An initial round of RT-PCR targeting the TCR CDR3 relied on the HTBI primer set. A single record per CDR3 protein comes from TCRdb applying MiXCR to the multiplex PCR reads. The table has around 360,000 distinct CDR3 sequences, around 15% seen once. Enrolled ophthalmopathy patients presented with a Clinical Activity Score of at least 3, a NOSPECS grade of at least 4, and disease duration under 3 months. This sample holds PBMCs from approximately 10 ml fresh peripheral blood. Study observations and caveats: Appearing also in blood were most of the thyroid clonotypes expanded above 0.001. Ophthalmopathy, which appeared later, was predicted by the model a median about 5.9 months before onset.

What was sequenced was blood. The TCR comes from a woman in her sixties with Graves' ophthalmopathy. The V call is TRBV30, the J call TRBJ1-2, with 10 nucleotides matching TRBD1. The CDR3 DNA follows: TGTGCCTGGAGGGTGACAGGGGGCAATGGCTACACCTTC. It is translated as CAWRVTGGNGYTF.